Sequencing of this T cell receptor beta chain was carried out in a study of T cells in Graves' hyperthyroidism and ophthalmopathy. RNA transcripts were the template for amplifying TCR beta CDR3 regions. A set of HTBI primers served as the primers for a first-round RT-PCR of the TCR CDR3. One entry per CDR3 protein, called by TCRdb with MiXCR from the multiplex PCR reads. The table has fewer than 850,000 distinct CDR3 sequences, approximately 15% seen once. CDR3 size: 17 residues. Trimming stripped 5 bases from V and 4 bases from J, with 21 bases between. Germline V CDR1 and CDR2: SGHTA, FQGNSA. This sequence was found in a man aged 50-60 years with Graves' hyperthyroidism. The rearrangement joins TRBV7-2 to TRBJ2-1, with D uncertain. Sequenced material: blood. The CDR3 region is CTSSAPHLPRSYNEQFF. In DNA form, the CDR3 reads TGTACCAGCAGCGCCCCCCACTTACCCCGTTCGTACAATGAGCAGTTCTTC. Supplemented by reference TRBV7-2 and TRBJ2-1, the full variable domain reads GAGVSQSPSNKVTEKGKDVELRCDPISGHTALYWYRQSLGQGLEFLIYFQGNSAPDKSGLPSDRFSAERTGGSVSTLTIQRTQQEDSAVYLCTSSAPHLPRSYNEQFFGPGTRLTVL.